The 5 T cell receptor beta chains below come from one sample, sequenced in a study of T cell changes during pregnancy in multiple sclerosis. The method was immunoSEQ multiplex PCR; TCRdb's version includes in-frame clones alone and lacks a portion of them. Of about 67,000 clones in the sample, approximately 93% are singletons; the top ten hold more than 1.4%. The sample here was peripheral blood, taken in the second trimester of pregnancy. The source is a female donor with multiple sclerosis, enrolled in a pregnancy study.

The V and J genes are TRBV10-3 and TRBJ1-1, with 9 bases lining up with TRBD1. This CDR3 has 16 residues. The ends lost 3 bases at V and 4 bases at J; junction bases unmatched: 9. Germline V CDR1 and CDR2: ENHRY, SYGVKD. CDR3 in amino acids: CAISETTGQGSTEAFF. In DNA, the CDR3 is TGTGCCATCAGTGAAACGACGGGACAGGGTAGCACTGAAGCTTTCTTT.

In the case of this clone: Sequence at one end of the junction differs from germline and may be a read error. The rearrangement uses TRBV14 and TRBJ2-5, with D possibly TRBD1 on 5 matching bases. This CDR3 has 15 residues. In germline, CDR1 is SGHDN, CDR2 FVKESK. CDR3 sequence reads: CASSPIQGPQENQYF. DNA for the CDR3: TGTGCCAGCAGCCCCATTCAGGGTCCCCAAGAGAACCAGTACTTC.

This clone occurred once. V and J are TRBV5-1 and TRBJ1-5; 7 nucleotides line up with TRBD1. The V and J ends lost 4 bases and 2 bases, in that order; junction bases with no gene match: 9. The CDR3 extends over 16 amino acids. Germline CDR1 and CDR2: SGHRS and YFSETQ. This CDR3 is CASSPEGQSGNQPQHF. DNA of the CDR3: TGCGCCAGCAGCCCCGAGGGACAGTCGGGCAATCAGCCCCAGCATTTT. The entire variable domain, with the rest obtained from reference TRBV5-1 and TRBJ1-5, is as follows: KAGVTQTPRYLIKTRGQQVTLSCSPISGHRSVSWYQQTPGQGLQFLFEYFSETQRNKGNFPGRFSGRQFSNSRSEMNVSTLELGDSALYLCASSPEGQSGNQPQHFGDGTRLSIL.

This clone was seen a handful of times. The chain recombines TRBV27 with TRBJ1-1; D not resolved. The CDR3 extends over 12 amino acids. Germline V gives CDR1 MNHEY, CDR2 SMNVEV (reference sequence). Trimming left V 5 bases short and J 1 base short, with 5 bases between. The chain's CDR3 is CASSRQNTEAFF. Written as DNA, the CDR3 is TGTGCCAGCAGTCGACAGAACACTGAAGCTTTCTTT.

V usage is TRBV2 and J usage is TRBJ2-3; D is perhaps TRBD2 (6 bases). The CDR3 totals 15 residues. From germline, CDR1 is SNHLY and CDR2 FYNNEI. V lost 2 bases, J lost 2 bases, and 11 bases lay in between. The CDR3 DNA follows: TGTGCCAGCAGTGAATCAGGGAGGTCCACAGATACGCAGTATTTT. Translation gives CASSESGRSTDTQYF. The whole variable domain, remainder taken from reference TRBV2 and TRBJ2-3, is EPEVTQTPSHQVTQMGQEVILRCVPISNHLYFYWYRQILGQKVEFLVSFYNNEISEKSEIFDDQFSVERPDGSNFTLKIRSTKLEDSAMYFCASSESGRSTDTQYFGPGTRLTVL.